The 17 T cell receptor beta chains listed next were all sequenced from one sample in a study of OX40 agonist ivuxolimab in advanced cancers. The protocol was immunoSEQ multiplex PCR, while the TCRdb copy is restricted to in-frame clones and leaves out a portion. Here the sample spans fewer than 75,000 clones, approximately 90% being singletons. The source was CD4+ or CD8+ T cells sorted from blood, collected in a trial of the OX40 agonist ivuxolimab. These receptors were collected from an adult with an advanced solid tumor such as melanoma, head and neck, liver or kidney cancer.

V usage is TRBV6-5 and J usage is TRBJ2-1, with 7 bases fitting TRBD2. The germline gives CDR1 MNHEY, CDR2 SVGAGI. The CDR3 is made up of 15 amino acids. Germline trimming cut 1 base from V and 6 bases from J; bases unmatched to any gene: 6. CDR3 sequence: CASSYWGLKGNEQFF. The CDR3 bases are TGTGCCAGCAGTTACTGGGGACTAAAGGGCAATGAGCAGTTCTTC.

The chain recombines TRBV6-5 with TRBJ1-2, with D possibly TRBD1 on 6 matching bases. The CDR3 sequence is 14 residues long. Germline assignment: CDR1 MNHEY and CDR2 SVGAGI. V shed 2 bases and J shed 2 bases, with 9 bases lying between them. CDR3 in amino acids: CASSYEGENYGYTF. The CDR3 DNA sequence: TGTGCCAGCAGTTACGAGGGGGAGAACTATGGCTACACCTTC.

The rearrangement links TRBV5-6 to TRBJ2-3, with 8 positions matching TRBD2. J lost 0 bases, V lost 0 bases, and 9 bases had no gene match. Germline values: CDR1 SGHDT, CDR2 YYEEEE. The CDR3 runs to 18 residues. This chain's CDR3 is CASSLVTGTRASTDTQYF. The CDR3, as DNA: TGTGCCAGCAGCTTGGTAACCGGGACTAGGGCTAGCACAGATACGCAGTATTTT.

The V and J genes are TRBV5-1 and TRBJ2-7; 8 nucleotides align to TRBD2. CDR1 and CDR2 from the germline V gene are SGHRS and YFSETQ. J was trimmed by 3 bases and V by 2 bases; bases with no gene match: 4. The CDR3 sequence is 14 residues long. CDR3 coding DNA: TGCGCCAGCAGCTTACCGGGAGGGAGCTACGAGCAGTACTTC. Translating it yields CASSLPGGSYEQYF.

V usage is TRBV30 and J usage is TRBJ2-3; D is unresolved. This CDR3 is built from 11 residues. Trimming took 5 bases from V and 3 from J, leaving 6 bases between them. Germline V gives CDR1 GTSNPN, CDR2 SVGIG (reference sequence). The CDR3 DNA reads TGTGCCTGGCAGTTGACAGATACGCAGTATTTT. It specifies CAWQLTDTQYF.

By frequency in the sample, this clone is medium-sized. Here the CDR3 reads CASSVEGHGFFGETQYF. The CDR3 DNA reads TGTGCCAGCAGCGTAGAGGGACATGGTTTTTTTGGGGAGACCCAGTACTTC. This rearrangement joins TRBV9 to TRBJ2-5; the D gene is possibly TRBD1 (6 bases). Germline CDR1 and CDR2: SGDLS and YYNGEE. V was shortened by 0 bases and J by 5 bases, with 20 bases between the two germline ends. The CDR3 loop spans 17 amino acids.

This chain connects TRBV28 to TRBJ1-5; D unclear. The CDR3 length is 13 residues. V lost 6 bases to trimming and J lost 7 bases, with 13 bases between them. Germline V lookup: CDR1 MDHEN, CDR2 SYDVKM. The CDR3 nucleotides are TGTGCCAGCAGCATTTTCTTGAGACAGCCCCAGCATTTT. Translated, it gives CASSIFLRQPQHF.

The DNA for the CDR3 is TGTGCCTGGAGTGTAACGGGAACTTACGAGCAGTACTTC. It specifies CAWSVTGTYEQYF. The V and J genes are TRBV30 and TRBJ2-7, with D maybe TRBD2 (5 bases). V lost 0 bases, J lost 4 bases, and 10 bases lay in between. The CDR3 is made up of 13 amino acids. Germline CDR1 is GTSNPN and CDR2 is SVGIG (reference sequence).

This sequence joins TRBV18 and TRBJ2-1, with D tentatively TRBD2 (5 bases). Germline values: CDR1 KGHSH, CDR2 LQKENI. V lost 6 bases and J lost 2, with 11 bases in between. This CDR3 comprises 14 residues. The CDR3, as DNA: TGTGCCAGCTCCCGGACTTACACCTACAATGAGCAGTTCTTC. Its translation: CASSRTYTYNEQFF.

This clone was detected only once. This chain links TRBV5-4 with TRBJ1-2; 8 positions agree with TRBD1. There are 14 residues in the CDR3. The ends lost 4 bases at V and 7 bases at J; junction bases unmatched: 9. Germline V gene sequence: CDR1 SGHNT, CDR2 YYREEE (reference sequence). CDR3 sequence reads: CASSQVQGAVGYTF. The CDR3 nucleotides read TGTGCCAGCAGCCAGGTGCAGGGGGCGGTTGGCTACACCTTC.

This clone appeared once. CDR3 in DNA: TGTGCCAGCAGTTATCTGACAGGGATGAATGAGCAGTTCTTC. Protein sequence: CASSYLTGMNEQFF. The chain recombines TRBV6-5 with TRBJ2-1; 7 positions match TRBD1. Germline-derived CDR1 and CDR2 are MNHEY and SVGAGI. The length of the CDR3 is 14 residues. V gave up 3 bases and J gave up 7 bases; unmatched junction bases: 6.

The chain links TRBV9 to TRBJ1-2; perhaps TRBD1 as D (5 bases). Trimming took off 3 bases at V and 4 bases at J, with 13 bases between the two ends. This CDR3 region has 14 residues. Germline V gene lookup returns CDR1 SGDLS and CDR2 YYNGEE. Here the CDR3 reads CASSAGPLAYGYTF. CDR3 DNA: TGTGCCAGCAGCGCGGGACCGCTCGCCTATGGCTACACCTTC.

The rearrangement uses TRBV4-1 and TRBJ2-1; possible D gene TRBD1, 6 bases. Trimming removed 3 bases at V and 3 bases at J, with 15 bases between. The V gene's germline CDR1 is MGHRA and CDR2 YSYEKL. This CDR3 has 16 residues. CDR3 protein: CASSQTNMDSYNEQFF. The CDR3 DNA reads TGCGCCAGCAGCCAGACAAATATGGACAGCTACAATGAGCAGTTCTTC.

V is TRBV19 and J is TRBJ1-3; D is ambiguous. Germline V gene data show CDR1 as LNHDA and CDR2 as SQIVND (reference sequence). V was clipped by 1 base and J by 0 bases, with 16 bases between them. CDR3 length: 18 amino acids. The CDR3 DNA reads TGTGCCAGTAGTATAGCTTGGTGGAGACACTTCTCTGGAAACACCATATATTTT. Translated, it gives CASSIAWWRHFSGNTIYF. The full variable domain, in which reference TRBV19 and TRBJ1-3 provide the parts outside the CDR3, is DGGITQSPKYLFRKEGQNVTLSCEQNLNHDAMYWYRQDPGQGLRLIYYSQIVNDFQKGDIAEGYSVSREKKESFPLTVTSAQKNPTAFYLCASSIAWWRHFSGNTIYFGEGSWLTVV.

This chain joins TRBV11-3 and TRBJ2-7, with D possibly matching TRBD2 (6 bases). The CDR3 spans 13 residues. Germline-derived CDR1 and CDR2 are SGHNT and YENEEA. Trimming removed 0 bases from V and 8 bases from J, with 11 bases in between. CDR3 sequence (DNA): TGTGCCAGCAGCTTAGACGGGGGAGTCAAGCAGTACTTC. Amino acids: CASSLDGGVKQYF.

This chain links TRBV5-4 with TRBJ1-1, with D possibly matching TRBD1 (5 bases). Trimming removed 3 bases at V and 0 bases at J, with 6 bases between. Germline V CDR1 and CDR2: SGHNT, YYREEE (reference sequence). This CDR3 has 13 amino acids. The CDR3 reads CASSSTVNTEAFF. DNA for the CDR3: TGTGCCAGCAGCTCGACAGTGAACACTGAAGCTTTCTTT.

The chain links TRBV15 to TRBJ2-4; a weak D match, TRBD1 (5 bases). V was cut by 0 bases and J by 4 bases, with 10 bases left in between. The CDR3 runs 15 residues. From germline, CDR1 is LNHNV and CDR2 YYDKDF (reference sequence). The CDR3 loop reads CATSREGDPKNIQYF. In nucleotides, the CDR3 is TGTGCCACCAGCAGAGAAGGGGATCCGAAAAACATTCAGTACTTC.